This T cell receptor (beta chain) was identified in a study of T cell responses to AZD1222 COVID-19 vaccine. Study summary: It was second doses at about 4 or about 12 weeks that were pooled. Overall study findings and caveats: As reported, nearly half of all spike-specific TCRs target variant regions that are unmutated. Most donors were white British and more were female, and clonal diversity was possibly underestimated.

Notes on this clone: Its target is unknown.

Assay used: immunoSEQ multiplex PCR; TCRdb lists only in-frame clones, some missing. The profile shows 85,000 to 100,000 clones, under 90% of them singletons. CDR3 size: 15 residues. V gave up 5 bases and J gave up 5 bases, with 18 bases separating them. In germline, CDR1 is SGHTA, CDR2 FQGNSA. The source of this sequence is an adult in good health. Specimen: peripheral blood, collected on day 0 of AZD1222 vaccination. The chain carries TRBV7-2 and TRBJ1-2, with D maybe TRBD1 (5 bases). CDR3 nucleotides: TGTGCCAGCAGCAGACTCGGGACGCGGGATTATGGCTACACCTTC. This codes for CASSRLGTRDYGYTF.